These T cell receptor beta chains were read from a single sample in a study of CD8 T cells in Susac syndrome. TCRdb reprocessed the immunoSEQ multiplex PCR reads via MiXCR and lists one record per CDR3 protein. In the table there are about 110,000 distinct CDR3 sequences, about 95% of which are singletons. The specimen sequenced was CD4+ T cells from PBMCs. These TCRs come from a human donor in good health. CDR3s include the opening cysteine and the closing phenylalanine or tryptophan. A D gene is named only where the DNA matches it firmly. A clone size is listed for some rows: how often the clone was seen (once, few, many), or a class if it is expanded.

j_call clone_size v_call d_call cdr3_aa cdr3_nt
TRBJ1-2 . TRBV29-1 . CSVEVWGLGYTF TGCAGCGTTGAAGTGTGGGGTCTAGGCTACACCTTC
TRBJ1-1 . TRBV29-1 . CSVVWGHTEAFF TGCAGCGTTGTATGGGGTCACACTGAAGCTTTCTTT
TRBJ2-7 . TRBV7-2 . CASSLSWQGHYEQYF TGTGCCAGCAGCTTAAGCTGGCAGGGGCACTACGAGCAGTACTTC
TRBJ2-6 . TRBV15 . CATSRDVGAGANVLTF TGTGCCACCAGCAGAGATGTAGGGGCTGGGGCCAACGTCCTGACTTTC
TRBJ2-3 . TRBV28 TRBD2 CASSLWAGETQYF TGTGCCAGCAGTTTGTGGGCGGGAGAAACGCAGTATTTT
TRBJ1-5 . TRBV2 TRBD1 CASRLGQARGNQPQHF TGTGCCAGCAGACTCGGACAGGCGAGGGGCAATCAGCCCCAGCATTTT
TRBJ2-7 . TRBV6-2/TRBV6-3 TRBD1 CASSQTPGTGSYEQYF TGTGCCAGCAGCCAAACTCCCGGGACAGGATCCTACGAGCAGTACTTC
TRBJ2-7 . TRBV6-1 TRBD2 CASSGGLAGGFIHEQYF TGTGCCAGCAGCGGCGGACTAGCGGGAGGGTTCATCCACGAGCAGTACTTC
TRBJ1-1 . TRBV19 . CASRGGSMNTEAFF TGTGCCAGTAGGGGGGGGAGCATGAACACTGAAGCTTTCTTT
TRBJ2-7 . TRBV5-4 TRBD1 CASSLGQGATYEQYF TGTGCCAGCAGCTTGGGGCAGGGGGCGACCTACGAGCAGTACTTC
TRBJ2-1 . TRBV30 . CAWSVAGANEQFF TGTGCCTGGAGTGTAGCTGGGGCCAATGAGCAGTTCTTC
TRBJ2-5 . TRBV27 . CATKRAGAVETQYF TGTGCCACCAAACGGGCGGGGGCCGTAGAGACCCAGTACTTC
TRBJ2-1 . TRBV5-4 TRBD2 CASSPGTSGSWDEQFF TGTGCCAGCAGCCCTGGAACTAGCGGGAGCTGGGATGAGCAGTTCTTC
TRBJ2-7 . TRBV27 TRBD1 CASSLKPGTGSYEQYF TGTGCCAGCAGTTTGAAACCCGGGACAGGGTCCTACGAGCAGTACTTC
TRBJ2-5 . TRBV6-6 . CASSTGPETQYF TGTGCCAGCAGTACAGGGCCCGAGACCCAGTACTTC
TRBJ2-3 . TRBV3-1 TRBD2 CASSRMVAGSYTQYF TGTGCCAGCAGCCGGATGGTAGCGGGTAGTTATACGCAGTATTTT
TRBJ1-1 . TRBV6-2/TRBV6-3 . CASSHGTEAFF TGTGCCAGCAGTCATGGCACTGAAGCTTTCTTT
TRBJ2-3 . TRBV3-1 TRBD2 CASSQRTSGGTPTSTDTQYF TGTGCCAGCAGCCAGCGGACTAGCGGGGGGACTCCGACTAGCACAGATACGCAGTATTTT
TRBJ1-1 . TRBV20-1 TRBD1 CSAPSKQGPRGAFF TGCAGTGCGCCATCAAAACAGGGGCCACGAGGAGCTTTCTTT
TRBJ1-2 once TRBV7-2 TRBD1 CASSLDRTPNYGYTF TGTGCCAGCAGCTTGGACAGGACCCCAAACTATGGCTACACCTTC
TRBJ2-5 . TRBV7-9 . CASSFFSLRANQETQYF TGTGCCAGCAGCTTCTTCTCCCTGCGAGCGAATCAAGAGACCCAGTACTTC
TRBJ2-7 . TRBV29-1 TRBD2 CSVATSGGANYEQYF TGCAGCGTCGCGACTAGCGGGGGGGCAAACTACGAGCAGTACTTC
TRBJ2-7 . TRBV15 TRBD1 CATSRDGQGPYEQYF TGTGCCACCAGCAGAGACGGACAGGGCCCCTACGAGCAGTACTTC
TRBJ2-3 . TRBV29-1 . CSVEDQDHKVGSDTQYF TGCAGCGTTGAAGATCAAGATCACAAGGTGGGGTCAGATACGCAGTATTTT
TRBJ1-2 . TRBV5-1 TRBD1 CASSWTGEYGYTF TGCGCCAGCAGTTGGACAGGGGAATATGGCTACACCTTC
TRBJ2-2 . TRBV15 TRBD2 CATSRGGGPSGELFF TGTGCCACCAGCCGGGGGGGAGGCCCGTCAGGGGAGCTGTTTTTT
TRBJ2-3 . TRBV6-5 . CASTQKPQRSDTQYF TGTGCCAGCACCCAAAAGCCCCAACGATCGGATACGCAGTATTTT
TRBJ2-7 . TRBV6-5 . CASSYSPGGYEQYF TGTGCCAGCAGTTACTCGCCAGGGGGGTACGAGCAGTACTTC
TRBJ2-5 . TRBV2 . CASSEVGAWIETQYF TGTGCCAGCAGTGAAGTGGGGGCTTGGATAGAGACCCAGTACTTC
TRBJ2-2 . TRBV28 TRBD1 CASSFGTARTGELFF TGTGCCAGCAGTTTTGGGACAGCCAGAACCGGGGAGCTGTTTTTT
TRBJ1-2 . TRBV29-1 . CSVDGAANYGYTF TGCAGCGTTGACGGGGCTGCTAACTATGGCTACACCTTC
TRBJ1-5 . TRBV27 TRBD1 CASSPWDSANQPQHF TGTGCCAGCAGTCCATGGGACAGCGCCAATCAGCCCCAGCATTTT
TRBJ2-3 few TRBV18 . CASSLRSTDTQYF TGTGCCAGCTCACTGAGAAGCACAGATACGCAGTATTTT
TRBJ1-2 . TRBV19 . CASSPGQIYGYTF TGTGCCAGTAGCCCCGGACAGATCTATGGCTACACCTTC
TRBJ1-2 . TRBV29-1 . CSVGAGAGYTF TGCAGCGTTGGGGCCGGAGCGGGCTACACCTTC
TRBJ1-5 . TRBV6-2/TRBV6-3 . CASTQGYFSNQPQHF TGTGCCAGCACCCAAGGGTATTTTAGCAATCAGCCCCAGCATTTT
TRBJ2-1 . TRBV2 TRBD2 CASATSGGQGNEQFF TGTGCCAGCGCTACTAGCGGGGGACAGGGCAATGAGCAGTTCTTC
TRBJ2-7 . TRBV7-2 . CASSLGRTDYEQYF TGTGCCAGCAGCTTGGGCAGGACCGACTACGAGCAGTACTTC
TRBJ2-7 . TRBV29-1 . CSVEEGNPEQYF TGCAGCGTTGAAGAGGGCAATCCAGAGCAGTACTTC
TRBJ2-1 . TRBV12-3/TRBV12-4 . CASLQGRLTNEQFF TGTGCCAGTTTACAGGGGAGGTTAACTAATGAGCAGTTCTTC
TRBJ2-7 . TRBV29-1 . CSGGTSPYEQYF TGCAGCGGTGGGACTTCCCCCTACGAGCAGTACTTC
TRBJ2-5 . TRBV9 TRBD1 CASSGGGTGVQETQYF TGTGCCAGCAGCGGAGGGGGGACAGGCGTTCAAGAGACCCAGTACTTC
TRBJ2-5 once TRBV20-1 TRBD2 CSAERGGKTQYF TGCAGTGCCGAGCGGGGGGGAAAGACCCAGTACTTC
TRBJ2-5 . TRBV2 . CASSAQGIQETQYF TGTGCCAGCAGTGCACAGGGTATCCAAGAGACCCAGTACTTC
TRBJ1-1 . TRBV5-1 . CASSFGGDTEAFF TGCGCCAGCAGCTTTGGGGGAGACACTGAAGCTTTCTTT
TRBJ2-5 . TRBV2 . CASSEGRTGSQETQYF TGTGCCAGCAGTGAAGGAAGAACGGGATCCCAAGAGACCCAGTACTTC
TRBJ1-1 . TRBV23-1 . CASSHTRGADTEAFF TGCGCCAGCAGTCACACCAGGGGCGCGGACACTGAAGCTTTCTTT
TRBJ1-1 . TRBV12-3/TRBV12-4 TRBD1 CASSFPQGVNTEAFF TGTGCCAGCAGTTTTCCCCAGGGGGTAAACACTGAAGCTTTCTTT
TRBJ1-5 . TRBV28 . CASSLVENQPQHF TGTGCCAGCAGTCTGGTGGAGAATCAGCCCCAGCATTTT
TRBJ2-2 once TRBV5-6 TRBD1 CASSSRGRDGELFF TGTGCCAGCAGCTCTAGGGGGCGCGACGGGGAGCTGTTTTTT
TRBJ1-2 . TRBV23-1 TRBD1 CASSRKDRGLPNYGYTF TGCGCCAGCAGTCGGAAAGACAGGGGGCTTCCGAACTATGGCTACACCTTC
TRBJ2-5 . TRBV24-1 . CATSDLYRNQETQYF TGTGCCACCAGTGATTTGTACAGGAACCAAGAGACCCAGTACTTC
TRBJ2-7 . TRBV25-1 . CASSLHMGSYEQYF TGTGCCAGCAGTCTCCACATGGGTTCCTACGAGCAGTACTTC
TRBJ2-2 . TRBV20-1 . CSATSRGSITGELFF TGCAGTGCGACAAGTAGGGGGAGTATCACCGGGGAGCTGTTTTTT